These T cell receptor beta chains were read from a single sample in a study of immune evolution from preneoplasia to lung adenocarcinoma. Profiled with immunoSEQ multiplex PCR; TCRdb holds only in-frame clones, not every one. The sample lists 9,500 to 15,000 clones, approximately 81% seen once, with 3.8% in the top ten. What was sequenced was FFPE tissue from an adenomatous hyperplasia lung lesion. These receptors originate from a person aged 50-70 years with lung adenocarcinoma. CDR3s include the opening cysteine and the closing phenylalanine or tryptophan. A D gene is named only where the DNA matches it firmly. Where a row states a size, it is once, few, many or the class of an expanded clone; other rows omit it.

d_gene: .; v_gene: TRBV15; abundance: .; j_gene: TRBJ2-1; CDR3nt: TGTGCCACCAGCAGAGATATAACAGGAGGGGATGAGCAGTTCTTC; CDR3aa: CATSRDITGGDEQFF
d_gene: .; v_gene: TRBV30; abundance: once; j_gene: TRBJ1-1; CDR3nt: TGTGCCTTCCTGGGGGTGACGAACACTGAAGCTTTCTTT; CDR3aa: CAFLGVTNTEAFF
d_gene: .; v_gene: TRBV18; abundance: .; j_gene: TRBJ2-2; CDR3nt: TGTGCCAGCTCACGCGTACGCCGACCGAACACCGGGGAGCTGTTTTTT; CDR3aa: CASSRVRRPNTGELFF
d_gene: .; v_gene: TRBV5-6; abundance: .; j_gene: TRBJ1-5; CDR3nt: TGTGCCAGCACAGTCTGGTTGTCAGGGAAAGGGAGGGGCAATCAGCCCCAGCATTTT; CDR3aa: CASTVWLSGKGRGNQPQHF
d_gene: TRBD1; v_gene: TRBV2; abundance: .; j_gene: TRBJ2-2; CDR3nt: TGTGCCAGCAGTGGGGACAGGGCTCAAACCGGGGAGCTGTTTTTT; CDR3aa: CASSGDRAQTGELFF
d_gene: TRBD2; v_gene: TRBV28; abundance: .; j_gene: TRBJ2-3; CDR3nt: TGTGCCAGCAGTCCGCTACTAGCGGGAGTCAGTACGCAGTATTTT; CDR3aa: CASSPLLAGVSTQYF
d_gene: .; v_gene: TRBV9; abundance: .; j_gene: TRBJ2-5; CDR3nt: TGTGCCAGCAGCGTAGAGGGGCACCGACAAGAGACCCAGTACTTC; CDR3aa: CASSVEGHRQETQYF
d_gene: .; v_gene: TRBV9; abundance: .; j_gene: TRBJ1-1; CDR3nt: TGTGCCAGCAGTGAAGATAACACTGAAGCTTTCTTT; CDR3aa: CASSEDNTEAFF
d_gene: .; v_gene: TRBV7-2; abundance: .; j_gene: TRBJ1-5; CDR3nt: TGTGCCAGCAGCCCCCAGGGCCGGTTGGTTCGGCCCCAGCATTTT; CDR3aa: CASSPQGRLVRPQHF
d_gene: .; v_gene: TRBV5-6; abundance: .; j_gene: TRBJ2-3; CDR3nt: TGTGCCAGCAGCTTGTCGCTGGGTTACACAGATACGCAGTATTTT; CDR3aa: CASSLSLGYTDTQYF
d_gene: .; v_gene: TRBV11-2; abundance: .; j_gene: TRBJ2-7; CDR3nt: TGTGCCAGCAGCTTAGTTGTGGGGGCCTCCTACGAGCAGTACTTC; CDR3aa: CASSLVVGASYEQYF
d_gene: TRBD1; v_gene: TRBV7-2; abundance: .; j_gene: TRBJ1-2; CDR3nt: TGTGCCAGCAGCTCAAGACAGGGAGGCCATACTGGCTACACCTTC; CDR3aa: CASSSRQGGHTGYTF
d_gene: TRBD2; v_gene: TRBV29-1; abundance: few; j_gene: TRBJ2-3; CDR3nt: TGCAGCGTCTCCGGGACTAGCGGCACAGATACGCAGTATTTT; CDR3aa: CSVSGTSGTDTQYF
d_gene: TRBD1; v_gene: TRBV4-1; abundance: .; j_gene: TRBJ1-2; CDR3nt: TGCGCCAGCAGCCAGGGACAGCCCTATGGCTACACCTTC; CDR3aa: CASSQGQPYGYTF
d_gene: .; v_gene: TRBV18; abundance: .; j_gene: TRBJ2-2; CDR3nt: TGTGCCAGCTCAACCAGAGGCAAGGGGACCACCGGGGAGCTGTTTTTT; CDR3aa: CASSTRGKGTTGELFF
d_gene: TRBD2; v_gene: TRBV15; abundance: .; j_gene: TRBJ2-1; CDR3nt: TGTGCCACCAGCAGGACAGACGGGGGGGATGAGCAGTTCTTC; CDR3aa: CATSRTDGGDEQFF
d_gene: TRBD2; v_gene: TRBV4-1; abundance: few; j_gene: TRBJ2-1; CDR3nt: TGCGCCAGCAGCCAAGAGACTAGCGGGAGCCCCCCGGTTGAGCAGTTCTTC; CDR3aa: CASSQETSGSPPVEQFF
d_gene: .; v_gene: TRBV5-1; abundance: once; j_gene: TRBJ2-7; CDR3nt: TGCGCCAGCAGCTCTCCGGAGGGGCTTTCCGCCTCCTACGAGCAGTACTTC; CDR3aa: CASSSPEGLSASYEQYF
d_gene: TRBD2; v_gene: TRBV11-2; abundance: .; j_gene: TRBJ2-1; CDR3nt: TGTGCCAGCAGGCCACTAGCGGGAGAGAACCACAATGAGCAGTTCTTC; CDR3aa: CASRPLAGENHNEQFF
d_gene: TRBD2; v_gene: TRBV5-1; abundance: .; j_gene: TRBJ2-1; CDR3nt: TGCGCCAGCAGTTGGACGACTAGCGGCTACAATGAGCAGTTCTTC; CDR3aa: CASSWTTSGYNEQFF
d_gene: .; v_gene: TRBV2; abundance: .; j_gene: TRBJ2-1; CDR3nt: TGTGCCAGCAGACCGGACCAGTACAATGAGCAGTTCTTC; CDR3aa: CASRPDQYNEQFF
d_gene: .; v_gene: TRBV28; abundance: .; j_gene: TRBJ1-5; CDR3nt: TGTGCCAGCAGTCCCCACCGGGTCGCTCAGCCCCAGCATTTT; CDR3aa: CASSPHRVAQPQHF